The 14 T cell receptor beta chains given below trace back to one sample, sequenced in a study of T-cell reconstitution after alpha-beta-depleted transplantation in children. Unique molecular identifiers were incorporated during preparation of the TCRbeta library. TCRdb re-analysed the PCR reads in MiXCR, keeping a single row per CDR3 protein. The table shows approximately 110,000 distinct CDR3 sequences, with 20% to 25% occurring only once. Sequencing used PBMCs, mostly from graft donor cells, obtained 180 days after TCRalphabeta/CD19-depleted stem cell transplant. Receptors originate from a male patient aged 2 to 9 who had a stem cell transplant for chronic granulomatous disease, so the T cells may come from the graft donor.

This clonotype was seen at least ten times. The chain has TRBV6-6 and TRBJ2-1, with D possibly being TRBD2 (5 bases). The CDR3 runs 15 residues. The V end was cut by 7 bases, the J end by 1 base, with 14 bases between. Germline V gene data show CDR1 as MNHNY and CDR2 as SVGAGI (reference sequence). CDR3 bases: TGTGCCAGCATCCTCAGCCCGGGGTCCTACAATGAGCAGTTCTTC. This translates into CASILSPGSYNEQFF.

The genes are TRBV6-1 and TRBJ1-1; 9 bases map to TRBD1. Per the germline V gene, CDR1 is MNHNS and CDR2 is SASEGT. V lost 1 base, J lost 7 bases, and 4 bases stayed unmatched. The CDR3 is 14 residues long. CDR3 sequence (DNA): TGTGCCAGCAGTGAAGAGGGGACAGGGAATGAAGCTTTCTTT. Its protein product is CASSEEGTGNEAFF.

The sample holds many counts of this clonotype. J is TRBJ2-1 and V is TRBV20-1; D unresolved. V lost 8 bases and J lost 3, with 14 bases in between. CDR3 length equals 13 residues. The germline gives CDR1 DFQATT, CDR2 SNEGSKA (reference sequence). The CDR3 nucleotides read TGCAGTCTCACTAACTCAAACTACAATGAGCAGTTCTTC. It codes for CSLTNSNYNEQFF.

This clonotype was recorded at least ten times. V usage is TRBV20-1 and J usage is TRBJ2-1; tentatively, D is TRBD1 (5 bases). Germline loops: CDR1 DFQATT, CDR2 SNEGSKA (reference sequence). There are 12 residues in the CDR3. V dropped 3 bases and J dropped 8 bases, with 11 bases sitting between them. CDR3 sequence (DNA): TGCAGTGCTAGCCGCAGGGTGTATGAGCAGTTCTTC. It codes for CSASRRVYEQFF.

This clonotype was recorded many times. The chain couples TRBV5-1 to TRBJ2-1, with D perhaps TRBD1 (5 bases). The CDR3 extends over 14 amino acids. The germline V and J ends were trimmed by 5 bases and 4 bases, with 13 bases remaining between them. CDR1 SGHRS and CDR2 YFSETQ come from the germline V gene. As DNA, the CDR3 is TGCGCCAGCAGGACAGCTCTCTCTTACAATGAGCAGTTCTTC. It translates to CASRTALSYNEQFF.

This sequence joins TRBV4-1 and TRBJ1-4; weak D call: TRBD1 (6 bases). V was clipped by 4 bases and J by 5 bases, with 14 bases between them. Germline V gene data show CDR1 as MGHRA and CDR2 as YSYEKL. The CDR3 length is 15 residues. The CDR3 is CASSLGTFANEKLFF. The CDR3, as DNA: TGCGCCAGCAGCCTGGGGACATTCGCCAATGAAAAACTGTTTTTT.

In its sample, this clonotype was seen a few times. This rearrangement joins TRBV5-1 to TRBJ2-1; 10 bases match TRBD2. Trimming cost V 4 bases and J 9 bases; bases outside gene matches: 4. The CDR3 covers 13 residues. Germline values: CDR1 SGHRS, CDR2 YFSETQ. CDR3 nucleotides: TGCGCCAGCAGCGGGGGACTAGCGAGTGAGCAGTTCTTC. It is translated as CASSGGLASEQFF.

The V gene is TRBV9, the J gene TRBJ2-3, with D uncertain. The germline V and J ends were trimmed by 3 bases and 6 bases, with 8 bases remaining between them. The germline CDR1 and CDR2 sequences are SGDLS and YYNGEE. This CDR3 contains 12 residues. The CDR3 nucleotides are TGTGCCAGCAGCGCCCCATCGGATACGCAGTATTTT. This translates into CASSAPSDTQYF.

The rearrangement joins TRBV6-4 to TRBJ2-3, with D hard to call. The germline gives CDR1 MRHNA, CDR2 SNTAGT. With 3 bases removed from V and 4 bases from J, the gap between germline ends came to 14 bases. This CDR3 is built from 15 residues. The CDR3 region is CASSESERSPDTQYF. The CDR3 DNA follows: TGTGCCAGCAGTGAGAGCGAAAGGAGCCCAGATACGCAGTATTTT.

This clonotype was counted many times. The chain carries TRBV10-3 and TRBJ1-1; 7 bases align to TRBD1. The CDR3 covers 13 residues. Unmatched junction bases numbered 2, after V lost 3 bases and J lost 4 bases. Per germline, CDR1 ENHRY and CDR2 SYGVKD. The CDR3 nucleotides are TGTGCCATCAGTGACACAGGGGTCACTGAAGCTTTCTTT. Amino acids: CAISDTGVTEAFF.

This clonotype was observed at least ten times. The rearrangement uses TRBV7-9 and TRBJ2-3, with TRBD1 matching over 8 bases. CDR1 and CDR2 from the germline V gene are SEHNR and FQNEAQ (reference sequence). CDR3 size: 18 residues. The J segment lost 6 bases and the V segment lost 5 bases, leaving 19 bases of the junction unmatched. CDR3 residues: CASSDATGAGTDPDTQYF. In nucleotides, the CDR3 is TGTGCCAGCAGCGACGCGACAGGGGCTGGAACCGACCCCGATACGCAGTATTTT. The entire variable domain, with the rest obtained from reference TRBV7-9 and TRBJ2-3, is as follows: DTGVSQNPRHKITKRGQNVTFRCDPISEHNRLYWYRQTLGQGPEFLTYFQNEAQLEKSRLLSDRFSAERPKGSFSTLEIQRTEQGDSAMYLCASSDATGAGTDPDTQYFGPGTRLTVL.

This clonotype was seen repeatedly, ten times or more. J is TRBJ2-1 and V is TRBV12-3 or TRBV12-4; TRBD1 aligns across 11 bases. V shed 0 bases and J 15 bases; nucleotides not matched to a gene: 4. This CDR3 is 13 amino acids long. Here the CDR3 DNA reads TGTGCCAGCAGTTTAGCGGGACAGGGGGATCGGTTCTTC. Its translation is CASSLAGQGDRFF.

This clonotype was seen a handful of times. J is TRBJ1-4 and V is TRBV7-9; maybe TRBD1 (5 bases). The CDR3 runs to 14 residues. Germline V gene lookup returns CDR1 SEHNR and CDR2 FQNEAQ (reference sequence). V was trimmed by 1 base and J by 3 bases, leaving 6 bases between them. CDR3 residues: CASSLEGANEKLFF. The CDR3 coding sequence is TGTGCCAGCAGCTTAGAAGGGGCTAATGAAAAACTGTTTTTT. The full variable domain, rest sourced from reference TRBV7-9 and TRBJ1-4, is DTGVSQNPRHKITKRGQNVTFRCDPISEHNRLYWYRQTLGQGPEFLTYFQNEAQLEKSRLLSDRFSAERPKGSFSTLEIQRTEQGDSAMYLCASSLEGANEKLFFGSGTQLSVL.

The table lists this clonotype with many counts. This chain connects TRBV20-1 to TRBJ2-1; 13 bases line up with TRBD2. CDR1 is DFQATT and CDR2 is SNEGSKA in the germline V gene (reference sequence). CDR3 length: 14 amino acids. Unmatched junction bases numbered 5, after V lost 5 bases and J lost 7 bases. DNA of the CDR3: TGCAGTGCTGGGACTAGCGGGATCACAAATGAGCAGTTCTTC. Translating it yields CSAGTSGITNEQFF.